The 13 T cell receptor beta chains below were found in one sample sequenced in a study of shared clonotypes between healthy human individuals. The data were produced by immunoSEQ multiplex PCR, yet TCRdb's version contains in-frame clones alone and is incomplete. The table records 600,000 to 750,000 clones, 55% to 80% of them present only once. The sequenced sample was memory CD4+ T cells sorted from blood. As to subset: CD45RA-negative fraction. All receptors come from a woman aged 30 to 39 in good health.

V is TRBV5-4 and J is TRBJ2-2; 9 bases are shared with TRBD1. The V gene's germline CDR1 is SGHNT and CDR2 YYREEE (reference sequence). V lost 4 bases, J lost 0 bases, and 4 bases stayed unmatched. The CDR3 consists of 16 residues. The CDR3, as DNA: TGTGCCAGCAGCCTCGGGACAGGGCCGAACACCGGGGAGCTGTTTTTT. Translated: CASSLGTGPNTGELFF.

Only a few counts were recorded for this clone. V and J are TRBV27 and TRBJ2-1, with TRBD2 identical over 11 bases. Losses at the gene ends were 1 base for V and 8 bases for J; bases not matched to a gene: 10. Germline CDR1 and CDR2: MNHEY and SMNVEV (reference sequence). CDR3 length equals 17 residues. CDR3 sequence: CASSLWASGRSGDEQFF. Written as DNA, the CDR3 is TGTGCCAGCAGTTTATGGGCTAGCGGGAGGAGTGGGGATGAGCAGTTCTTC.

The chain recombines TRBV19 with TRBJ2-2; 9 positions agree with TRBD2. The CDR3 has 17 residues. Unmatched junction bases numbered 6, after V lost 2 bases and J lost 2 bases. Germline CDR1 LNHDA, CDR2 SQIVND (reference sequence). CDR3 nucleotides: TGTGCCAGTAGTATAAAACTAGCGGGCTCAAACACCGGGGAGCTGTTTTTT. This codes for CASSIKLAGSNTGELFF.

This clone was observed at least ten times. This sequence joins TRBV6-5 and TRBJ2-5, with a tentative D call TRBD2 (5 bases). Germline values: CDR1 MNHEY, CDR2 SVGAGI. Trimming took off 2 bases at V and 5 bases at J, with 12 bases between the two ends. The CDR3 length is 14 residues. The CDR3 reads CASSYGFEGETQYF. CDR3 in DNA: TGTGCCAGCAGTTACGGTTTCGAGGGTGAGACCCAGTACTTC.

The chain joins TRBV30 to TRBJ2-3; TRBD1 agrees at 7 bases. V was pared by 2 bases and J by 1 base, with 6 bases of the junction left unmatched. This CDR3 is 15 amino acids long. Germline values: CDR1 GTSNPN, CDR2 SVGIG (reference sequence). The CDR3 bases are TGTGCCTGGAGTACAGACAGGGCAGGCACAGATACGCAGTATTTT. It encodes CAWSTDRAGTDTQYF.

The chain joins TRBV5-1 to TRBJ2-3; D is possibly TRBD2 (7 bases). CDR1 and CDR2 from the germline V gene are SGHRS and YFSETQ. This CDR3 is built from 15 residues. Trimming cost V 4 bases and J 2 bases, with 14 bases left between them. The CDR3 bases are TGCGCCAGCAGCCTGAGCGGGACAAACACAGATACGCAGTATTTT. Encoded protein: CASSLSGTNTDTQYF.

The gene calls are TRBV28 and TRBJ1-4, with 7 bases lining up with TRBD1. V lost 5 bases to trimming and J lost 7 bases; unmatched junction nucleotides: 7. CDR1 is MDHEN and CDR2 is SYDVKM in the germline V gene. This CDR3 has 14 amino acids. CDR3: CASSPGGSGEKLFF. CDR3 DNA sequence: TGTGCCAGCAGTCCAGGGGGATCAGGTGAAAAACTGTTTTTT.

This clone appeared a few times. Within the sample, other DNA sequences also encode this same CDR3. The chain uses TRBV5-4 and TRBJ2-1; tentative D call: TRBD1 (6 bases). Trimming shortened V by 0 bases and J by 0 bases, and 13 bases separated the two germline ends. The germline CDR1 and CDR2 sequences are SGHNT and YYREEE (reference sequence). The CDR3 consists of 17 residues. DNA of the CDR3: TGTGCCAGCAGCTTGGAGGGTGGGGGCAGCTCCTACAATGAGCAGTTCTTC. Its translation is CASSLEGGGSSYNEQFF.

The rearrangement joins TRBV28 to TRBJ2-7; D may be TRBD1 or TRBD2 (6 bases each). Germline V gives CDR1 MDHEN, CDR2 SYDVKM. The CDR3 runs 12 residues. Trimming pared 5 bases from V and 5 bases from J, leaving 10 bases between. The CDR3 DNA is TGTGCCAGCAGTCCGGGGGCCCACGAGCAGTACTTC. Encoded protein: CASSPGAHEQYF.

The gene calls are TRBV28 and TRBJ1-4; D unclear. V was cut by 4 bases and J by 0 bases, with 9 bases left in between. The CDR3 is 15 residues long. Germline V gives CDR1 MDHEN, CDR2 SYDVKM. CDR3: CASSSALATNEKLFF. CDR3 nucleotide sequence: TGTGCCAGCAGTTCCGCTTTAGCAACTAATGAAAAACTGTTTTTT.

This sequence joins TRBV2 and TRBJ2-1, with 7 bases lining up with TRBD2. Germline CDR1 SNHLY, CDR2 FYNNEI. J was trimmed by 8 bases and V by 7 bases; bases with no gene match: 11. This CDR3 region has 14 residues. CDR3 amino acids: CASTRDSAGDEQFF. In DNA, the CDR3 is TGTGCCAGCACGAGGGACTCTGCGGGAGATGAGCAGTTCTTC.

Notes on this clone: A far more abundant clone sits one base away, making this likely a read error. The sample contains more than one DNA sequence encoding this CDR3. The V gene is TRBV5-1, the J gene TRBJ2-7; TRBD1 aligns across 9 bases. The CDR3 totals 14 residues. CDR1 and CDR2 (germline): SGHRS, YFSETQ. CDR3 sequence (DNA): TGCGCCAGTAGCTTTACAGGGGGCGGAAACGAGCAGTACTTC. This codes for CASSFTGGGNEQYF.

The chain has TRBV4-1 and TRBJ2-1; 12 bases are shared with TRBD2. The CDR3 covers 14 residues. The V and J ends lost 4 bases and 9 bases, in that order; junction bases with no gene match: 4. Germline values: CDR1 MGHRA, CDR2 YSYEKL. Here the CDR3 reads CASSRGLAGTEQFF. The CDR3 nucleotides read TGCGCCAGCAGCCGTGGACTAGCGGGAACTGAGCAGTTCTTC.